This TCR beta chain derives from a study of chemoradiotherapy in HPV16-positive cancers. Here immunoSEQ multiplex PCR was the method, and the copy in TCRdb shows in-frame clones only, minus some. The sample shows tens of thousands of clones, around 94% of them seen only once. The CDR3 sequence is 18 residues long. J gave up 1 base and V 3 bases, and 10 bases lay outside the gene matches. CDR1 is MGHRA, CDR2 YSYEKL, per germline. The rearrangement uses TRBV4-1 and TRBJ2-5; 11 bases fit TRBD2. This TCR was recovered from a human donor with HPV-associated anogenital cancer. This sample was obtained from a patient who underwent chemoradiotherapy. CDR3 sequence (DNA): TGCGCCAGCAGCCATGGGAGAATAGCGGGAGGGCTCCAAGAGACCCAGTACTTC. As protein: CASSHGRIAGGLQETQYF.